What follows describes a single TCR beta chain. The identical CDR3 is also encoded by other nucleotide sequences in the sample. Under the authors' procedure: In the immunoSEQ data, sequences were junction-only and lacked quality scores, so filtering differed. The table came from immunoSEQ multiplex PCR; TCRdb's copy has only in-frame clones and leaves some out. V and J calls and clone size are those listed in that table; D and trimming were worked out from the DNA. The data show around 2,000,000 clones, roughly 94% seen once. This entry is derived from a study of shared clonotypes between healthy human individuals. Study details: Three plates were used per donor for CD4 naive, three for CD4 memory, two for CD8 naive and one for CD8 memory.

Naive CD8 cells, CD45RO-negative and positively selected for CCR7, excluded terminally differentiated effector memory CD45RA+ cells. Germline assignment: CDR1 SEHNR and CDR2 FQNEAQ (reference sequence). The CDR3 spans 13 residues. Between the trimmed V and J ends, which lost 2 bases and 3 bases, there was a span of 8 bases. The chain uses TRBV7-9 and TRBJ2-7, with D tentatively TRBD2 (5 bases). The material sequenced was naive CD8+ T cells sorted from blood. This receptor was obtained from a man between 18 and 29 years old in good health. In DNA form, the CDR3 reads TGTGCCAGCAGCTTAACGGGGAACTACGAGCAGTACTTC. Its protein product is CASSLTGNYEQYF.